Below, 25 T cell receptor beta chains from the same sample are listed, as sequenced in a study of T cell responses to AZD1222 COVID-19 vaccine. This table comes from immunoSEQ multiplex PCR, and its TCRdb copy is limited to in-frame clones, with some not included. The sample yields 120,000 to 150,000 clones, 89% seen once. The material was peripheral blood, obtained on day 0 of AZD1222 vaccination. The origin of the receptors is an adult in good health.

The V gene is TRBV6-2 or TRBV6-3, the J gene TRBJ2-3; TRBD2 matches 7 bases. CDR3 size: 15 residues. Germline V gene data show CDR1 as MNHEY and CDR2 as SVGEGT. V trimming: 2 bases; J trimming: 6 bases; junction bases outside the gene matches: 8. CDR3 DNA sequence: TGTGCCAGCAGTTACGGCCTAGCGGCGGCTGATACGCAGTATTTT. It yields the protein CASSYGLAAADTQYF.

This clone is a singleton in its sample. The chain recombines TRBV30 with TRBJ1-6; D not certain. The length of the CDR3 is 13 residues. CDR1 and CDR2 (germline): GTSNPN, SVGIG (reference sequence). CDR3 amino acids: CARGDSYNSPLHF. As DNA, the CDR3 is TGTGCGCGAGGAGACTCCTATAATTCACCCCTCCACTTT.

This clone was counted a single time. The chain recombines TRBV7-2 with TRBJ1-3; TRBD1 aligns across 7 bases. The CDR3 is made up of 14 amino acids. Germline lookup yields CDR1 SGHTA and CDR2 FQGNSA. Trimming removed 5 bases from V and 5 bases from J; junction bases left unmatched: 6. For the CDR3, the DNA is TGTGCCAGCAGCCCCCGGACAGGCCGAAACACCATATATTTT. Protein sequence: CASSPRTGRNTIYF. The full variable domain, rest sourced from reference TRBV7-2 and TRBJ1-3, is GAGVSQSPSNKVTEKGKDVELRCDPISGHTALYWYRQSLGQGLEFLIYFQGNSAPDKSGLPSDRFSAERTGGSVSTLTIQRTQQEDSAVYLCASSPRTGRNTIYFGEGSWLTVV.

The CDR3 is CASSLTGGSEKLFF. Here the CDR3 DNA reads TGTGCCAGCAGCTTGACAGGGGGGAGTGAAAAACTGTTTTTT. The chain uses TRBV5-5 and TRBJ1-4, with 8 bases matching TRBD1. V was pared by 1 base and J by 7 bases, with 3 bases of the junction left unmatched. Germline V gives CDR1 SGHKS, CDR2 YYEKEE (reference sequence). The CDR3 runs 14 residues.

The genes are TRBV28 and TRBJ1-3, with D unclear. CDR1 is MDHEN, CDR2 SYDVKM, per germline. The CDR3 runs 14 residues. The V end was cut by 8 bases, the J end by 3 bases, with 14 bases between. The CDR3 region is CASALYRSGNTIYF. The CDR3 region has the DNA TGTGCCAGCGCCCTGTACCGAAGTGGAAACACCATATATTTT.

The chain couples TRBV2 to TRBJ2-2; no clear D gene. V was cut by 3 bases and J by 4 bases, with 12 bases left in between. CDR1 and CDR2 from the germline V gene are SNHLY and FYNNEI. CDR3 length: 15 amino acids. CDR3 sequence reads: CASSEGLGGTGELFF. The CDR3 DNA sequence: TGTGCCAGCAGTGAGGGCCTAGGCGGCACCGGGGAGCTGTTTTTT.

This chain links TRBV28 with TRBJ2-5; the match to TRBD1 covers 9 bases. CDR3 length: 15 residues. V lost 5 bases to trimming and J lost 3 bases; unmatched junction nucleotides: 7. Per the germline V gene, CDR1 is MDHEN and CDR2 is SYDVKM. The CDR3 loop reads CASSPTGGGEETQYF. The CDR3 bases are TGTGCCAGCAGTCCCACAGGGGGCGGTGAAGAGACCCAGTACTTC.

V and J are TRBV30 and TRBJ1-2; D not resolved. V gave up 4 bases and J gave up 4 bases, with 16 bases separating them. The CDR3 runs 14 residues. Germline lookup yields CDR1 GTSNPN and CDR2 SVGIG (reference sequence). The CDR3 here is CAWKHQTRPYGYTF. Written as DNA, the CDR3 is TGTGCCTGGAAGCACCAAACCCGGCCCTATGGCTACACCTTC. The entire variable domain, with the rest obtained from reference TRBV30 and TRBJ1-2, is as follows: SQTIHQWPATLVQPVGSPLSLECTVEGTSNPNLYWYRQAAGRGLQLLFYSVGIGQISSEVPQNLSASRPQDRQFILSSKKLLLSDSGFYLCAWKHQTRPYGYTFGSGTRLTVV.

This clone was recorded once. Here the CDR3 DNA reads TGTGCCAGTAGTATAGAGGGAGCAGGGGCAAGCTCCTACGAGCAGTACTTC. Encoded protein: CASSIEGAGASSYEQYF. The chain is built from TRBV19 and TRBJ2-7; D may be TRBD1 (6 bases). The germline V gene has CDR1 LNHDA and CDR2 SQIVND (reference sequence). V lost 0 bases and J lost 0, with 15 bases in between. The CDR3 consists of 17 residues.

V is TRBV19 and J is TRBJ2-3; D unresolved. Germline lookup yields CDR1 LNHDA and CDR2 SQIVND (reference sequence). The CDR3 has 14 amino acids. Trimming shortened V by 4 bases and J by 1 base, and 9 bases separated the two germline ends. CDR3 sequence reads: CASSNVARTDTQYF. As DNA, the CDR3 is TGTGCCAGTAGTAACGTGGCTCGCACAGATACGCAGTATTTT. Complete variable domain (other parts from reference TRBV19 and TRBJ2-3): DGGITQSPKYLFRKEGQNVTLSCEQNLNHDAMYWYRQDPGQGLRLIYYSQIVNDFQKGDIAEGYSVSREKKESFPLTVTSAQKNPTAFYLCASSNVARTDTQYFGPGTRLTVL.

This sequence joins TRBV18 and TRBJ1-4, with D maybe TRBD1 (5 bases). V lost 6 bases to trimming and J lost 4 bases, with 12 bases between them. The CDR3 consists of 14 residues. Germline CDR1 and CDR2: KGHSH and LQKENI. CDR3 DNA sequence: TGTGCCAGCTCTTATTGGCAGGGTAATGAAAAACTGTTTTTT. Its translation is CASSYWQGNEKLFF.

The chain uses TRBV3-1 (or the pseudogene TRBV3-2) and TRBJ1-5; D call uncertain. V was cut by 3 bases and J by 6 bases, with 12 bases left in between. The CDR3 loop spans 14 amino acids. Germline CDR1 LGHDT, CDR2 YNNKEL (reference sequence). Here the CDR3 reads CASSQGGVSQPQHF. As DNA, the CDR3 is TGTGCCAGCAGCCAGGGTGGGGTGAGTCAGCCCCAGCATTTT.

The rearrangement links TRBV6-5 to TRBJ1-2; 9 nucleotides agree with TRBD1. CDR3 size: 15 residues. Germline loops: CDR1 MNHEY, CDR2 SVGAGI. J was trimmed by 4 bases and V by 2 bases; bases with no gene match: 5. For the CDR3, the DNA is TGTGCCAGCAGTTACGGGGACAGGGCAACCTATGGCTACACCTTC. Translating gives CASSYGDRATYGYTF.

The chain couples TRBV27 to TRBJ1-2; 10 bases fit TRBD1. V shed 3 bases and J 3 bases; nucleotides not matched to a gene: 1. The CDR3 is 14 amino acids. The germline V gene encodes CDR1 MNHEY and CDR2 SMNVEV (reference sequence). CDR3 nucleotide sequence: TGTGCCAGCAGTTTCGGACAGGGGGACTATGGCTACACCTTC. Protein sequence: CASSFGQGDYGYTF.

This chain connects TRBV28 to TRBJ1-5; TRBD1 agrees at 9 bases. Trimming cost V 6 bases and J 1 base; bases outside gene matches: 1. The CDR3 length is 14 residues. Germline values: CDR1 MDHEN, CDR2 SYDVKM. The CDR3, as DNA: TGTGCCAGCAGGGGACAGGGAAGCAATCAGCCCCAGCATTTT. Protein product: CASRGQGSNQPQHF.

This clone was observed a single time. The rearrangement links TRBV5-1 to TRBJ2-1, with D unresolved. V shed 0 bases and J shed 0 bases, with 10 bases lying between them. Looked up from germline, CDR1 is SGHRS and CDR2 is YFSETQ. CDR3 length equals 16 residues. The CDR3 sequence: CASSLGAGTSYNEQFF. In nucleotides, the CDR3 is TGCGCCAGCAGCTTGGGGGCAGGAACCTCCTACAATGAGCAGTTCTTC. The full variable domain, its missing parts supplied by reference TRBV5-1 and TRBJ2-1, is KAGVTQTPRYLIKTRGQQVTLSCSPISGHRSVSWYQQTPGQGLQFLFEYFSETQRNKGNFPGRFSGRQFSNSRSEMNVSTLELGDSALYLCASSLGAGTSYNEQFFGPGTRLTVL.

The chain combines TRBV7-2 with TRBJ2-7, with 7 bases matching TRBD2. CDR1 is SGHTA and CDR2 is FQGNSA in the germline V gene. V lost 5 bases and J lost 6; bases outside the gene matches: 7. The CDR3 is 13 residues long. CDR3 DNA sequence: TGTGCCAGCAGCCTCCTGACTAGCTCCGAGCAGTACTTC. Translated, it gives CASSLLTSSEQYF. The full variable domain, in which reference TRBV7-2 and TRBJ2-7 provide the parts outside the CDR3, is GAGVSQSPSNKVTEKGKDVELRCDPISGHTALYWYRQSLGQGLEFLIYFQGNSAPDKSGLPSDRFSAERTGGSVSTLTIQRTQQEDSAVYLCASSLLTSSEQYFGPGTRLTVT.

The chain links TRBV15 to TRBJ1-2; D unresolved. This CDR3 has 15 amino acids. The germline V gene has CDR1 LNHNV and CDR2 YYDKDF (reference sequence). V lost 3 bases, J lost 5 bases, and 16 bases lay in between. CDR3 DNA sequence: TGTGCCACCAGCAGCCGCGGAGGGAGTGGGTATGGCTACACCTTC. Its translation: CATSSRGGSGYGYTF. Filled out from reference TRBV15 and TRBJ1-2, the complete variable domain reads DAMVIQNPRYQVTQFGKPVTLSCSQTLNHNVMYWYQQKSSQAPKLLFHYYDKDFNNEADTPDNFQSRRPNTSFCFLDIRSPGLGDTAMYLCATSSRGGSGYGYTFGSGTRLTVV.

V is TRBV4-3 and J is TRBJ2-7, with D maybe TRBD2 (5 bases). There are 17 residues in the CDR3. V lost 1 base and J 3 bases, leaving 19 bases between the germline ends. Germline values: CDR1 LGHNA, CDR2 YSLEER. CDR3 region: CASSQVFRDPRGYEQYF. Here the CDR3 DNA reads TGCGCCAGCAGCCAAGTCTTTCGAGACCCTCGGGGCTACGAGCAGTACTTC.

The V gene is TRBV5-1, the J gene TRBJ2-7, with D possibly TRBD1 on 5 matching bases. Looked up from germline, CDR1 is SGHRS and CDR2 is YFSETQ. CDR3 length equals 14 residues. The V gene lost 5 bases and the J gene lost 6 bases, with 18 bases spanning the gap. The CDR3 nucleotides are TGCGCCAGCAGTGAGGTTCCAGGGTTAGGCGAGCAGTACTTC. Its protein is CASSEVPGLGEQYF.

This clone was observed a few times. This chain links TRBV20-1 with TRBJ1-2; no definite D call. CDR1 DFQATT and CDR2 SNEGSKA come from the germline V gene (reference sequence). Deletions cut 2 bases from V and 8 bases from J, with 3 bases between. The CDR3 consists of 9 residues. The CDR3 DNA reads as TGCAGTGCTAGACCCGGCTACACCTTC. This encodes CSARPGYTF.

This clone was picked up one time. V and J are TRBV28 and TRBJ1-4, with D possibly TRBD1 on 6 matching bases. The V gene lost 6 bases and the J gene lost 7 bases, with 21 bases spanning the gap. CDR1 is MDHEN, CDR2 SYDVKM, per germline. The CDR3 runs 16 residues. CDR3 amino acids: CASRIKQGWGSEKLFF. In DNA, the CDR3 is TGTGCCAGCAGGATTAAACAGGGATGGGGGAGTGAAAAACTGTTTTTT.

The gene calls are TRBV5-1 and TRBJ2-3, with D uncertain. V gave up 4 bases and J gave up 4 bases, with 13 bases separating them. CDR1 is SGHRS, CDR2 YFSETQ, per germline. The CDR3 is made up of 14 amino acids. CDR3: CASSVNAASDTQYF. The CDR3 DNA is TGCGCCAGCAGCGTCAATGCTGCATCAGATACGCAGTATTTT.

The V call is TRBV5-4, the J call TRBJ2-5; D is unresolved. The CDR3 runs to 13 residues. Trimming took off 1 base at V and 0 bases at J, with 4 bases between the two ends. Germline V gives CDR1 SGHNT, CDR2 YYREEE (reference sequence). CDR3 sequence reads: CASSLSYQETQYF. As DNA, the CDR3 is TGTGCCAGCAGCTTGTCGTACCAAGAGACCCAGTACTTC.

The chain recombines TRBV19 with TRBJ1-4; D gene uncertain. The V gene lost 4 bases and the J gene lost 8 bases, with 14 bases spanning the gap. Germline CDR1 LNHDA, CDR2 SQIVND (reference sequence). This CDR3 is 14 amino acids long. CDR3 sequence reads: CASSTPYYNEKLFF. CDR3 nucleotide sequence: TGTGCCAGTAGTACCCCCTATTATAACGAAAAACTGTTTTTT.